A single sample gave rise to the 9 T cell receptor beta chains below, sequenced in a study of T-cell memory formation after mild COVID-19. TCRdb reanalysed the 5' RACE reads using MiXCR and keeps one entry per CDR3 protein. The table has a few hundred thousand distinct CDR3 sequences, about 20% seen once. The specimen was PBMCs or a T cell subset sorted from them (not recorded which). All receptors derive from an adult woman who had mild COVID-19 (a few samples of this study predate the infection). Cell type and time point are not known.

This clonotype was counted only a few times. The CDR3 here is CASRRQGRETQYF. CDR3 DNA: TGTGCCAGCAGGCGACAGGGGAGGGAGACCCAGTACTTC. The chain recombines TRBV6-2 or TRBV6-3 with TRBJ2-5; 8 bases match TRBD1. The germline CDR1 and CDR2 sequences are MNHEY and SVGEGT. This CDR3 has 13 amino acids. Trimming removed 6 bases from V and 5 bases from J; junction bases left unmatched: 5.

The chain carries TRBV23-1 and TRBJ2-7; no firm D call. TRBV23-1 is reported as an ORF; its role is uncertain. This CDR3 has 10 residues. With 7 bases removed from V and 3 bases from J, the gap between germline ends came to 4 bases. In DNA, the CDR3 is TGCGCCAGCAATTTCTACGAGCAGTACGTC. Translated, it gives CASNFYEQYV.

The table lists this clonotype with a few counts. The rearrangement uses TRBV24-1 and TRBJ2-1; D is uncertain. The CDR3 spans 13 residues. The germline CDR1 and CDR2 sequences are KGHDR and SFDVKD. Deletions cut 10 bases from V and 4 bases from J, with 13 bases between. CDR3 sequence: CATKSSGYNEQFF. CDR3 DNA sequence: TGTGCCACTAAGTCCTCCGGTTACAATGAGCAGTTCTTC.

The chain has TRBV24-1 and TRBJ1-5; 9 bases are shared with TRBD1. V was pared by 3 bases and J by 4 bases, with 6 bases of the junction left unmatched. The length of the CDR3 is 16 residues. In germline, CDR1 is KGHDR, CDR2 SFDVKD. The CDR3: CATSDPTGGPNQPQHF. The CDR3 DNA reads TGTGCCACCAGTGATCCAACAGGGGGCCCTAATCAGCCCCAGCATTTT.

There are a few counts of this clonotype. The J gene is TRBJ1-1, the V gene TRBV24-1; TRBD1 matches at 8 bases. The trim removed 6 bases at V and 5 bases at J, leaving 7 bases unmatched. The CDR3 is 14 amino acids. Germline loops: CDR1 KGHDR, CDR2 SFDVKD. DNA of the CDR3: TGTGCCACCAGTCTAGGGACAGGAGGGACTGAAGCTTTCTTT. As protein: CATSLGTGGTEAFF.

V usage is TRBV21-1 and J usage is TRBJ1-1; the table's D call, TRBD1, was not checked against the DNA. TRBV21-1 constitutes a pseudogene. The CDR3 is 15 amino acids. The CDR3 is CASGGQGTMNTEAFF. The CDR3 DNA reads TGTGCCAGCGGGGGACAGGGGACGATGAACACTGAAGCTTTCTTT.

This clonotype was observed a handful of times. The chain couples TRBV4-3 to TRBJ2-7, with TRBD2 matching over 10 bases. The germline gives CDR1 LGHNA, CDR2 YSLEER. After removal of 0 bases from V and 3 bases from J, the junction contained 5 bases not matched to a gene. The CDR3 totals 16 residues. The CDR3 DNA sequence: TGCGCCAGCAGCCAAGATAGGGCTAGCGGGAGCTACGAGCAGTACTTC. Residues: CASSQDRASGSYEQYF.

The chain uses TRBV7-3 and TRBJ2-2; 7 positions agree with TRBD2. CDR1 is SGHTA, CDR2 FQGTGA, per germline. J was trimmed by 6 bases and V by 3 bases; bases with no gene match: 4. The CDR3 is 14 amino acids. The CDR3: CASSLGAGAGELFF. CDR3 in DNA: TGTGCCAGCAGCTTGGGTGCGGGAGCCGGGGAGCTGTTTTTT.

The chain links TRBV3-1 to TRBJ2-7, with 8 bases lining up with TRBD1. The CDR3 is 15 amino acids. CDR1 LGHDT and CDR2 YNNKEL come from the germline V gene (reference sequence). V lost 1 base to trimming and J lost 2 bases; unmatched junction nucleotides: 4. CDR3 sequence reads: CASSQAGQVTYEQYF. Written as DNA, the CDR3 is TGTGCCAGCAGCCAAGCGGGACAGGTCACCTACGAGCAGTACTTC.